These 6 T cell receptor beta chains originate from one sample sequenced in a study of shared clonotypes between healthy human individuals. The table came from immunoSEQ multiplex PCR; TCRdb's copy has only in-frame clones and leaves some out. Of 2.5 million or so clones listed, around 90% are singletons. The sample was naive CD4+ T cells sorted from blood. Stated subset: CD45RA+ positively selected. Source of these receptors: a man in his late teens or twenties in good health.

The chain carries TRBV5-8 and TRBJ1-5; 7 bases fit TRBD1. CDR1 and CDR2 (germline): SGHTS, YDEGEE. V lost 4 bases, J lost 5 bases, and 6 bases stayed unmatched. There are 14 residues in the CDR3. CDR3: CASSMGQMYQPQHF. The CDR3 bases are TGTGCCAGCAGCATGGGACAGATGTATCAGCCCCAGCATTTT.

The V and J genes are TRBV10-3 and TRBJ2-2, with TRBD1 as a possible D gene (5 bases). Germline V lookup: CDR1 ENHRY, CDR2 SYGVKD. The CDR3 runs to 14 residues. The CDR3 sequence: CASAPGKHTGELFF. In DNA, the CDR3 is TGTGCTTCGGCCCCAGGGAAGCACACCGGGGAGCTGTTTTTT.

The chain has TRBV15 and TRBJ2-2; 7 nucleotides agree with TRBD1. This CDR3 is built from 13 residues. Trimming cost V 4 bases and J 6 bases; bases outside gene matches: 2. The germline CDR1 and CDR2 sequences are LNHNV and YYDKDF (reference sequence). CDR3 sequence (DNA): TGTGCCACCAGCACGGGACAGTCCGGGGAGCTGTTTTTT. Protein: CATSTGQSGELFF.

J is TRBJ1-6 and V is TRBV19; D gene unclear. Deletions cut 6 bases from V and 9 bases from J, with 12 bases between. Germline V gene sequence: CDR1 LNHDA, CDR2 SQIVND (reference sequence). The length of the CDR3 is 13 residues. This CDR3 is CASRVRVGSPLHF. In DNA form, the CDR3 reads TGTGCCAGTAGAGTAAGGGTAGGTTCACCCCTCCACTTT.

Comments on this clone: This sample includes further DNA sequences coding for the same CDR3. The chain employs TRBV5-1 and TRBJ1-2; D unclear. The V and J ends lost 0 bases and 7 bases respectively, with 7 bases between them. The V gene's germline CDR1 is SGHRS and CDR2 YFSETQ. CDR3 length: 12 amino acids. The CDR3 sequence is CASSLDLSGYTF. CDR3 DNA: TGCGCCAGCAGCTTGGACTTATCTGGCTACACCTTC.

V usage is TRBV28 and J usage is TRBJ1-4, with TRBD1 matching 9 bases. This CDR3 spans 16 amino acids. The germline V gene encodes CDR1 MDHEN and CDR2 SYDVKM. V shed 6 bases, J shed 8 bases, and the junction held 13 bases outside the gene matches. The CDR3 loop is CASRTTGGSEKEKLFF. DNA for the CDR3: TGTGCCAGCAGGACGACAGGGGGTTCAGAGAAAGAAAAACTGTTTTTT.